This T cell receptor (beta chain) derives from a study of shared clonotypes between healthy human individuals. For the study at large: Samples came from a couple of female and three male donors aged 18 to 49. Study conclusions and caveats: Among donors, the sharing of clonotypes was expected to be influenced by sequencing depth.

The donor population consisted of healthy HIV-negative adults with no recent acute infections or vaccinations. This CDR3 contains 16 residues. From germline, CDR1 is MDHEN and CDR2 SYDVKM. V gave up 4 bases and J gave up 2 bases, with 14 bases separating them. Concerning this clone itself: Its antigen remains unknown.

Generated by immunoSEQ multiplex PCR, the TCRdb table keeps only in-frame clones and is missing some. The profile shows fewer than 1.8 million clones, approximately 98.5% of them singletons. V gene TRBV28 combines with J gene TRBJ1-4; tentatively, D is TRBD1 (5 bases). Sequenced input: naive CD4+ T cells sorted from blood. The subset was: CD45RA+ positively selected. The source of this sequence is a man aged 25 to 40 in good health. For the CDR3, the DNA is TGTGCCAGCAGTTCGATCGGGGCTTGGACTAATGAAAAACTGTTTTTT. Translation gives CASSSIGAWTNEKLFF.